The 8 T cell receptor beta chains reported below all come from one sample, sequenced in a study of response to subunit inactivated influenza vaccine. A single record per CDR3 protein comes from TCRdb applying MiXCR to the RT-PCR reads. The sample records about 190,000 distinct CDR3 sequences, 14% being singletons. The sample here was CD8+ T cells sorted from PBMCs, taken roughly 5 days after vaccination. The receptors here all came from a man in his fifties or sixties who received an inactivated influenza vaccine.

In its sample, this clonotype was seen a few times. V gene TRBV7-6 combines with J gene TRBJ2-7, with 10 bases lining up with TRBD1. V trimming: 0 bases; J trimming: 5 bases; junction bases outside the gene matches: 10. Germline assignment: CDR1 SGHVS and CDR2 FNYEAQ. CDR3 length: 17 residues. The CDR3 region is CASSLAGGRQGAHEQYF. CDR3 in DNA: TGTGCCAGCAGCTTAGCGGGGGGGAGACAGGGGGCGCACGAGCAGTACTTC.

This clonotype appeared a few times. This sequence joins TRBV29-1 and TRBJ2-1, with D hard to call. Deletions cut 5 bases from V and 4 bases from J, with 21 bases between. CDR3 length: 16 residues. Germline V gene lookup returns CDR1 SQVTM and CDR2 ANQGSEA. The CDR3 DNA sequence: TGCAGCGTTCCCCCCCCGAGGCCGGAAATATACAATGAGCAGTTCTTC. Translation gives CSVPPPRPEIYNEQFF.

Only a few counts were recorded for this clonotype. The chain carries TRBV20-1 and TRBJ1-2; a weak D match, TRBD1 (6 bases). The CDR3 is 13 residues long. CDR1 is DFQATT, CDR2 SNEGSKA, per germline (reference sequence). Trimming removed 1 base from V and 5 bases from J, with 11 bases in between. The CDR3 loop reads CSARAGEGYGYTF. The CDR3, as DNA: TGCAGTGCTAGAGCAGGGGAGGGGTATGGCTACACCTTC.

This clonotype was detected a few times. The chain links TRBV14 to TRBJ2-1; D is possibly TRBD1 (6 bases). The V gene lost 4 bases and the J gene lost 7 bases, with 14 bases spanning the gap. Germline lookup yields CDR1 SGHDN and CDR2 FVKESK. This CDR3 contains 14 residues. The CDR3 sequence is CASSPVITGNEQFF. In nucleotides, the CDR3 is TGTGCCAGCAGCCCAGTAATTACAGGGAATGAGCAGTTCTTC.

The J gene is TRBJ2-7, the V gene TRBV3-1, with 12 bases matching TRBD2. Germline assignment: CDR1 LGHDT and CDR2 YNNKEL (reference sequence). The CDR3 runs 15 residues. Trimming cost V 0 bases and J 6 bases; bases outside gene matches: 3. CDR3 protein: CASSQDPGLAGEQYF. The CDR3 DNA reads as TGTGCCAGCAGCCAAGACCCGGGACTAGCGGGCGAGCAGTACTTC.

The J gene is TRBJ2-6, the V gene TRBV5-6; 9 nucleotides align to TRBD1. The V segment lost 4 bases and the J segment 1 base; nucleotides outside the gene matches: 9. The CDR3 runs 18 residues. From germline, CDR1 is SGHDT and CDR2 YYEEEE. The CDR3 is CASSTGQGQGSGANVLTF. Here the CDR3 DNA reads TGTGCCAGCAGCACGGGACAGGGCCAGGGGTCTGGGGCCAACGTCCTGACTTTC.

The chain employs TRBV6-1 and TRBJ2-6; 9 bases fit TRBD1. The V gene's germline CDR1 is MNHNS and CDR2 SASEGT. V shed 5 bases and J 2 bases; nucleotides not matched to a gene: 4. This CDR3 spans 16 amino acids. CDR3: CASSITGGAGANVLTF. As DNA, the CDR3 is TGTGCCAGCAGTATCACAGGGGGCGCTGGGGCCAACGTCCTGACTTTC.

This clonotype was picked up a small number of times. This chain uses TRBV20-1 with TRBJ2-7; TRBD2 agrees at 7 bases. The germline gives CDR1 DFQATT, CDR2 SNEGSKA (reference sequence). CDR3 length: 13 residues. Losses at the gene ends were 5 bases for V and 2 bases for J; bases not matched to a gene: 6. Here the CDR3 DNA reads TGCAGTGCTCCCCAGCGGGGAACCTACGAGCAGTACTTC. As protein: CSAPQRGTYEQYF.